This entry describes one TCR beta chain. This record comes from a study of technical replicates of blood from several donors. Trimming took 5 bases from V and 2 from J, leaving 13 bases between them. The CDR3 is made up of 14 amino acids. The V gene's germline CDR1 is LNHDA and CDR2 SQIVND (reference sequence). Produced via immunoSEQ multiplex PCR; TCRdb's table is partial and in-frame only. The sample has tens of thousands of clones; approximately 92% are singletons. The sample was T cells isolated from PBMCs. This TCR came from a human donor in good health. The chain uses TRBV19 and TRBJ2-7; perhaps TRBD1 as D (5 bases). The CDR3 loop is CASSPGHPTYEQYF. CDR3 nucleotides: TGTGCCAGTAGTCCAGGGCACCCGACCTACGAGCAGTACTTC.